Below are 23 T cell receptor beta chains sequenced from a single sample in a study of cytomegalovirus exposure and HLA in healthy donors. Profiled with immunoSEQ multiplex PCR; TCRdb holds only in-frame clones, not every one. The profile shows 150,000 to 200,000 clones, less than 85% of them singletons. The sequencing sample was made of PBMCs. These receptors originate from a man between 18 and 29 years old in good health and CMV-seropositive.

The CDR3 DNA is TGTGCCAGCACCTCCGGGACAGGGATCTACGAGCAGTACTTC. Translation: CASTSGTGIYEQYF. V gene TRBV11-3 combines with J gene TRBJ2-7; 9 bases map to TRBD1. The CDR3 is 14 residues long. After removal of 7 bases from V and 3 bases from J, the junction contained 7 bases not matched to a gene. Germline assignment: CDR1 SGHNT and CDR2 YENEEA.

This chain uses TRBV2 with TRBJ2-3, with 7 bases identical to TRBD2. Germline-derived CDR1 and CDR2 are SNHLY and FYNNEI. CDR3 length equals 14 residues. The junction had 7 bases not matched to a gene; V was cut back by 8 bases and J by 2 bases. Here the CDR3 reads CASWLAVSTDTQYF. Written as DNA, the CDR3 is TGTGCCAGCTGGCTAGCGGTATCCACAGATACGCAGTATTTT.

The chain uses TRBV5-1 and TRBJ2-1; TRBD2 matches at 7 bases. This CDR3 comprises 17 residues. The germline CDR1 and CDR2 sequences are SGHRS and YFSETQ. V gave up 4 bases and J gave up 2 bases; unmatched junction bases: 12. CDR3 sequence reads: CASSANLGRGAYNEQFF. The CDR3 DNA reads as TGCGCCAGCAGCGCGAACTTGGGACGGGGGGCCTACAATGAGCAGTTCTTC.

The chain recombines TRBV5-1 with TRBJ1-4; 8 bases agree with TRBD1. Trimming removed 1 base from V and 8 bases from J; junction bases left unmatched: 4. CDR3 length: 14 residues. CDR1 is SGHRS and CDR2 is YFSETQ in the germline V gene. CDR3 in DNA: TGCGCCAGCAGCTTGACAGGGGGAGGGGAAAAACTGTTTTTT. Protein product: CASSLTGGGEKLFF.

This clone was detected only a few times. V gene TRBV6-1 combines with J gene TRBJ2-7; 7 bases match TRBD2. This CDR3 comprises 15 residues. The trim removed 2 bases at V and 0 bases at J, leaving 4 bases unmatched. The germline CDR1 and CDR2 sequences are MNHNS and SASEGT. This CDR3 reads CASSESTGGSYEQYF. The CDR3 DNA reads as TGTGCCAGCAGTGAATCTACGGGAGGCTCCTACGAGCAGTACTTC.

With respect to this clone: This same CDR3 is encoded by further DNA sequences in the sample. The V gene is TRBV30, the J gene TRBJ2-7; D gene unclear. Germline V gene lookup returns CDR1 GTSNPN and CDR2 SVGIG (reference sequence). Trimming removed 0 bases from V and 3 bases from J, with 3 bases in between. The CDR3 loop spans 11 amino acids. As DNA, the CDR3 is TGTGCCTGGAGTGTCAGCTACGAGCAGTACTTC. Its protein product is CAWSVSYEQYF.

V gene TRBV28 combines with J gene TRBJ1-4; TRBD1 matches at 7 bases. V lost 10 bases and J lost 8; bases outside the gene matches: 7. Germline values: CDR1 MDHEN, CDR2 SYDVKM. This CDR3 region has 12 residues. CDR3 sequence reads: CATSTGPEKLFF. The CDR3 nucleotides read TGTGCCACCTCGACAGGGCCGGAAAAACTGTTTTTT.

The chain links TRBV10-3 to TRBJ1-2; a weak D match, TRBD1 (6 bases). The germline V gene has CDR1 ENHRY and CDR2 SYGVKD. The V gene lost 2 bases and the J gene lost 4 bases, with 11 bases spanning the gap. CDR3 length: 14 residues. CDR3 amino acids: CAISEETGAYGYTF. Written as DNA, the CDR3 is TGTGCCATCAGTGAGGAGACAGGTGCCTATGGCTACACCTTC.

The CDR3 here is CASSVASGRAGGNEQFF. In DNA form, the CDR3 reads TGTGCCAGCAGCGTAGCCAGCGGGAGGGCCGGAGGGAATGAGCAGTTCTTC. The V and J genes are TRBV9 and TRBJ2-1; 10 nucleotides line up with TRBD2. CDR3 size: 17 residues. The ends lost 0 bases at V and 7 bases at J; junction bases unmatched: 10. CDR1 is SGDLS, CDR2 YYNGEE, per germline.

In this sample, this clone turned up a few times. The chain is built from TRBV6-5 and TRBJ2-7, with 8 bases identical to TRBD2. With 6 bases clipped from V and 6 bases from J, the junction kept 7 bases outside the gene matches. This CDR3 is built from 13 residues. The germline V gene encodes CDR1 MNHEY and CDR2 SVGAGI. DNA for the CDR3: TGTGCCAGCAGAGACAATGCGGGGGGCGAGCAGTACTTC. This gives the protein CASRDNAGGEQYF.

J is TRBJ2-6 and V is TRBV6-6, with D possibly TRBD2 on 5 matching bases. The CDR3 spans 12 residues. CDR1 MNHNY and CDR2 SVGAGI come from the germline V gene (reference sequence). V shed 6 bases and J shed 6 bases, with 6 bases lying between them. CDR3 in DNA: TGTGCCAGCAGCCGGGAGGCCAACGTCCTGACTTTC. Protein product: CASSREANVLTF.

This clone was detected once. This chain links TRBV11-2 with TRBJ2-3; D remains ambiguous. Germline V gene data show CDR1 as SGHAT and CDR2 as FQNNGV. The germline V and J ends were trimmed by 1 base and 0 bases, with 8 bases remaining between them. CDR3 length: 15 residues. The chain's CDR3 is CASSLVRTSTDTQYF. DNA for the CDR3: TGTGCCAGCAGCTTAGTAAGAACTAGCACAGATACGCAGTATTTT.

This clone was seen only a few times. The chain employs TRBV27 and TRBJ1-2, with TRBD1 matching 7 bases. V lost 6 bases to trimming and J lost 2 bases; unmatched junction nucleotides: 3. The CDR3 has 13 amino acids. Per germline, CDR1 MNHEY and CDR2 SMNVEV (reference sequence). Here the CDR3 reads CASRPDRNYGYTF. As DNA, the CDR3 is TGTGCCAGCAGACCGGACAGGAACTATGGCTACACCTTC.

The chain combines TRBV5-1 with TRBJ1-2; D might be TRBD1 (6 bases). The CDR3 totals 11 residues. V lost 6 bases, J lost 8 bases, and 11 bases lay in between. From germline, CDR1 is SGHRS and CDR2 YFSETQ. CDR3 in DNA: TGCGCCAGCACCTCTGGGGGCGGCTACACCTTC. It codes for CASTSGGGYTF.

This clone came up a few times. This sequence joins TRBV2 and TRBJ2-7, with unresolved D. Trimming removed 6 bases from V and 3 bases from J, with 9 bases in between. Looked up from germline, CDR1 is SNHLY and CDR2 is FYNNEI. The CDR3 is made up of 12 amino acids. CDR3: CASRALSYEQYF. The CDR3 region has the DNA TGTGCCAGCAGGGCCTTAAGCTACGAGCAGTACTTC.

This clone was observed a few times. The rearrangement links TRBV7-9 to TRBJ1-3; 8 bases fit TRBD1. Germline CDR1 and CDR2: SEHNR and FQNEAQ (reference sequence). The CDR3 runs to 15 residues. The junction had 4 bases not matched to a gene; V was cut back by 2 bases and J by 4 bases. The CDR3 spells CASSLTGTGGNTIYF. The CDR3 DNA reads TGTGCCAGCAGCTTAACCGGGACAGGAGGAAACACCATATATTTT.

This chain uses TRBV30 with TRBJ2-5, with 7 bases that match TRBD1. Germline V CDR1 and CDR2: GTSNPN, SVGIG (reference sequence). The CDR3 has 12 amino acids. Losses at the gene ends were 6 bases for V and 5 bases for J; bases not matched to a gene: 6. CDR3 sequence reads: CACYRGRETQYF. DNA for the CDR3: TGTGCCTGTTACAGGGGCCGGGAGACCCAGTACTTC.

This chain links TRBV10-3 with TRBJ2-7; TRBD1 matches 8 bases. In germline, CDR1 is ENHRY, CDR2 SYGVKD. There are 16 residues in the CDR3. V gave up 5 bases and J gave up 7 bases; unmatched junction bases: 16. CDR3: CAISTQGAQGPREQYF. CDR3 DNA sequence: TGTGCCATCAGTACCCAGGGGGCCCAAGGTCCTCGAGAGCAGTACTTC.

The CDR3 DNA sequence: TGTGCCAGCAGTGAAGCCGGGTCGTCGGACACTCTCTCTGGAAACACCATATATTTT. Amino acid sequence: CASSEAGSSDTLSGNTIYF. This chain uses TRBV6-1 with TRBJ1-3; D is possibly TRBD1 (5 bases). The CDR3 totals 19 residues. V was shortened by 0 bases and J by 0 bases, with 18 bases between the two germline ends. The germline CDR1 and CDR2 sequences are MNHNS and SASEGT.

The chain is built from TRBV7-6 and TRBJ2-7, with D perhaps TRBD2 (6 bases). Trimming removed 5 bases at V and 4 bases at J, with 15 bases between. This CDR3 comprises 14 residues. Germline V CDR1 and CDR2: SGHVS, FNYEAQ. The CDR3 region is CASSRAGGTYEQYF. For the CDR3, the DNA is TGTGCCAGCAGCCGAGCTGGCGGGACGTACGAGCAGTACTTC.

The chain has TRBV6-1 and TRBJ2-4; 7 nucleotides match TRBD1. CDR1 MNHNS and CDR2 SASEGT come from the germline V gene. The CDR3 has 14 residues. The junction had 6 bases not matched to a gene; V was cut back by 5 bases and J by 5 bases. CDR3 DNA sequence: TGTGCCAGCAGTCCCCGACAGGGCGAAAACATTCAGTACTTC. The encoded protein is CASSPRQGENIQYF.

V is TRBV18 and J is TRBJ2-7; a weak D match, TRBD2 (5 bases). Germline lookup yields CDR1 KGHSH and CDR2 LQKENI. V shed 4 bases and J shed 6 bases, with 10 bases lying between them. The CDR3 spans 12 residues. The CDR3 sequence is CASSREKGEQYF. The CDR3 DNA reads TGTGCCAGCTCACGGGAGAAAGGCGAGCAGTACTTC.

The chain combines TRBV9 with TRBJ2-2, with 7 bases lining up with TRBD1. Per the germline V gene, CDR1 is SGDLS and CDR2 is YYNGEE. Trimming at V came to 4 bases and at J to 5 bases, leaving 5 bases not matched to a gene. The CDR3 is 14 amino acids. The CDR3 sequence is CASSLRQGTGELFF. DNA for the CDR3: TGTGCCAGCAGCTTGCGACAGGGAACCGGGGAGCTGTTTTTT.